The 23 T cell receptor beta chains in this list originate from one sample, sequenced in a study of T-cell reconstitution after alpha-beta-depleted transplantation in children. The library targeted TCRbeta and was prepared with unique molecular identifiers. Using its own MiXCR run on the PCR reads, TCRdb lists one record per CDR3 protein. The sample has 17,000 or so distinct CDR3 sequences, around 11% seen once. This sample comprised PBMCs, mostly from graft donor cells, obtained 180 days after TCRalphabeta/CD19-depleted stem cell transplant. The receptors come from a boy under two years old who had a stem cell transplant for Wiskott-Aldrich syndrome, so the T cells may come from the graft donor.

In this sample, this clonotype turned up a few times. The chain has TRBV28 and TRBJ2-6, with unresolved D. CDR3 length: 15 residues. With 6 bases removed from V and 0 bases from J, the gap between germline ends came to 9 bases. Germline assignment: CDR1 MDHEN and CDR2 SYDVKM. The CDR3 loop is CASRAQVSGANVLTF. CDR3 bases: TGTGCCAGCAGGGCTCAAGTCTCTGGGGCCAACGTCCTGACTTTC.

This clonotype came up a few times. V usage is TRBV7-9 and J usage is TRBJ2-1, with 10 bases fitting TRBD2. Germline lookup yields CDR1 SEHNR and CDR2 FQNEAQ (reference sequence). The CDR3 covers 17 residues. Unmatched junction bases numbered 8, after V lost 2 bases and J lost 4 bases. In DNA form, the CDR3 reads TGTGCCAGCAGCTTAAGCGGGAGGGGCATTCTTTACAATGAGCAGTTCTTC. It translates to CASSLSGRGILYNEQFF.

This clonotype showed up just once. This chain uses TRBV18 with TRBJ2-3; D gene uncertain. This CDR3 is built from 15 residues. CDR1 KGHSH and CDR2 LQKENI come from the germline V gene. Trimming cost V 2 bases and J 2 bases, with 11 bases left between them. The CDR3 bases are TGTGCCAGCTCACCAGGATGGCAGGCCACAGATACGCAGTATTTT. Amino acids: CASSPGWQATDTQYF. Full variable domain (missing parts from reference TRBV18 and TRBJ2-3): NAGVMQNPRHLVRRRGQEARLRCSPMKGHSHVYWYRQLPEEGLKFMVYLQKENIIDESGMPKERFSAEFPKEGPSILRIQQVVRGDSAAYFCASSPGWQATDTQYFGPGTRLTVL.

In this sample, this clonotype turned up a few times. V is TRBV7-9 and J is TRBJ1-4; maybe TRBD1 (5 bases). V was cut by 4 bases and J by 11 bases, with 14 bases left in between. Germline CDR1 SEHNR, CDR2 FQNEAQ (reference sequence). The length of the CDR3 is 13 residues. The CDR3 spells CASSSPLGVKLFF. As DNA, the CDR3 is TGTGCCAGCAGCTCGCCCCTAGGGGTGAAACTGTTTTTT.

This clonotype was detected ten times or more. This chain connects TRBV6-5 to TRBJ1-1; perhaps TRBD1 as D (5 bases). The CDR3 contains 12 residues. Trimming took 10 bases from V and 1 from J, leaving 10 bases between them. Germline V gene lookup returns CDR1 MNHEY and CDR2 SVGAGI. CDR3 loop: CATNQGNTEAFF. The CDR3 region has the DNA TGTGCCACTAACCAGGGGAACACTGAAGCTTTCTTT.

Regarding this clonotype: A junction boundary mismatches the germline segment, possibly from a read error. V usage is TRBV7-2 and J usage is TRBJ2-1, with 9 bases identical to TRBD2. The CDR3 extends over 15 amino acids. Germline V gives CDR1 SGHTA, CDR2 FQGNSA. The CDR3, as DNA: TGTGCCAGCAGCGAGGGGACTAGCTCCCACAATGAGCAGTTCTTC. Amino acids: CASSEGTSSHNEQFF.

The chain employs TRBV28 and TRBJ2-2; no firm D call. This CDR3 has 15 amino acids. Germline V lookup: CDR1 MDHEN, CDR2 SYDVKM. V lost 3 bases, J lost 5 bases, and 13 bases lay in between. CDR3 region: CASSFLGKATGELFF. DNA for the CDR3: TGTGCCAGCAGTTTCTTGGGCAAAGCGACCGGGGAGCTGTTTTTT.

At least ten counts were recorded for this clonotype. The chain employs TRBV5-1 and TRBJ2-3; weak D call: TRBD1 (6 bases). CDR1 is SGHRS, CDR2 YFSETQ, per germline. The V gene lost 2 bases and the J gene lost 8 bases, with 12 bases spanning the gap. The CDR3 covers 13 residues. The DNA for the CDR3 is TGCGCCAGCAGCTTCCTACAGGGTAGTACGCAGTATTTT. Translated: CASSFLQGSTQYF.

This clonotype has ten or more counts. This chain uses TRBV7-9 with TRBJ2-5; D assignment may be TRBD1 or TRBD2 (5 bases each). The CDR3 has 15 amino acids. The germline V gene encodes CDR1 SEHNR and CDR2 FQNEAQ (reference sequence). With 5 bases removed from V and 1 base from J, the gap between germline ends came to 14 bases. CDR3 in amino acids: CASSTTGPLQETQYF. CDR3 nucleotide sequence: TGTGCCAGCAGCACCACGGGACCACTCCAAGAGACCCAGTACTTC.

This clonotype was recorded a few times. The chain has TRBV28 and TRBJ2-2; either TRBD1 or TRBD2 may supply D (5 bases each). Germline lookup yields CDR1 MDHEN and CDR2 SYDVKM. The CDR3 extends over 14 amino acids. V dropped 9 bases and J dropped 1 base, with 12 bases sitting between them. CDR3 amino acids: CASMGPQNTGELFF. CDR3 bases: TGTGCCAGTATGGGACCGCAGAACACCGGGGAGCTGTTTTTT.

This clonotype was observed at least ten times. The CDR3 sequence: CASSLGWGGNEQFF. In DNA, the CDR3 is TGTGCCAGCTCCCTAGGTTGGGGTGGGAATGAGCAGTTCTTC. This chain uses TRBV9 with TRBJ2-1; D uncertain. V shed 7 bases and J shed 7 bases, with 18 bases lying between them. This CDR3 contains 14 residues. Germline CDR1 SGDLS, CDR2 YYNGEE. The whole variable domain, filled in from reference TRBV9 and TRBJ2-1, reads DSGVTQTPKHLITATGQRVTLRCSPRSGDLSVYWYQQSLDQGLQFLIQYYNGEERAKGNILERFSAQQFPDLHSELNLSSLELGDSALYFCASSLGWGGNEQFFGPGTRLTVL.

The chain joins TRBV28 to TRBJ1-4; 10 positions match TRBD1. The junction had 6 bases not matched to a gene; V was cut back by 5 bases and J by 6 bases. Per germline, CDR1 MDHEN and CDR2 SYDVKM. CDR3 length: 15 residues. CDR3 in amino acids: CASSLMGQGYEKLFF. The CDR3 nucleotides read TGTGCCAGCAGTCTCATGGGACAGGGGTATGAAAAACTGTTTTTT.

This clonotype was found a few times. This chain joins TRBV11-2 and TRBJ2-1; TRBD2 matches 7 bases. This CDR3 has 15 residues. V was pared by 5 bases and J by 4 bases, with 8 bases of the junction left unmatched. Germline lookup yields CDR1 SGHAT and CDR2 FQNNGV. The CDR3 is CASSHETSTYNEQFF. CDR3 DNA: TGTGCCAGCAGCCATGAGACTAGCACATACAATGAGCAGTTCTTC.

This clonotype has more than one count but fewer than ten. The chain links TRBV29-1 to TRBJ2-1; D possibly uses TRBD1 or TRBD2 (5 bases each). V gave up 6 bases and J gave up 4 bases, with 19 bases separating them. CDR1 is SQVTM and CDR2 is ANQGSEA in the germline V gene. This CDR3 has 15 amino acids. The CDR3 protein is CSVLPLWGRYNEQFF. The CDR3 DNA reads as TGCAGCGTGCTCCCTTTGTGGGGACGGTACAATGAGCAGTTCTTC.

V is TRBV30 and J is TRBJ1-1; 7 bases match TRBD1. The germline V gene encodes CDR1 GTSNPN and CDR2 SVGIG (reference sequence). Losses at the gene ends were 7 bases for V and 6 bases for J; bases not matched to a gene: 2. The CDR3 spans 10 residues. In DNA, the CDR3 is TGTGCCTCCCAGGGGGCTGAAGCTTTCTTT. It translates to CASQGAEAFF.

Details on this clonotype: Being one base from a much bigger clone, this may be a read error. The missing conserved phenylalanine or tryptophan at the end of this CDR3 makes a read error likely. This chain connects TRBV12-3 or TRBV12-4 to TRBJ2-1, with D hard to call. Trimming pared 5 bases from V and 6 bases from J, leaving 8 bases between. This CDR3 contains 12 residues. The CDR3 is CASSRKSNEQFL. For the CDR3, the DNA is TGTGCCAGCAGTCGGAAGAGCAATGAGCAGTTCTTA.

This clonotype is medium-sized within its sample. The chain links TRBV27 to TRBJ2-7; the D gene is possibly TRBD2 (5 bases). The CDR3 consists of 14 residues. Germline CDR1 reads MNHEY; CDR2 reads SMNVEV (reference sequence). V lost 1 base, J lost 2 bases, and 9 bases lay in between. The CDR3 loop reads CASSLFAGPYEQYF. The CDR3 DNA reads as TGTGCCAGCAGTTTATTCGCGGGCCCCTACGAGCAGTACTTC.

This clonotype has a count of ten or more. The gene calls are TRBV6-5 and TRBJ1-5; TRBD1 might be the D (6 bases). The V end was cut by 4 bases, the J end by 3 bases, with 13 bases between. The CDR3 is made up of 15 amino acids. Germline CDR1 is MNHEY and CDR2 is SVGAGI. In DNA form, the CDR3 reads TGTGCCAGCAGTTTAGGACAGAGCAACAATCAGCCCCAGCATTTT. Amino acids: CASSLGQSNNQPQHF.

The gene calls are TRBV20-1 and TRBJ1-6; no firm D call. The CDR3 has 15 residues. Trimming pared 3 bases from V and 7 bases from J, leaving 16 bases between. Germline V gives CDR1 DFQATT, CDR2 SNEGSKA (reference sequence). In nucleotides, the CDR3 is TGCAGTGCTAGTAAGGAAATGGGCCAGAATTCACCCCTCCACTTT. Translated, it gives CSASKEMGQNSPLHF.

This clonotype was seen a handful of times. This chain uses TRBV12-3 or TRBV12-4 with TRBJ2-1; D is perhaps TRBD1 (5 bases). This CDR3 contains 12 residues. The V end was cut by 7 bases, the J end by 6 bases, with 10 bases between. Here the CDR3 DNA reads TGTGCCAGCACTAAGGACATCAATGAGCAGTTCTTC. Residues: CASTKDINEQFF.

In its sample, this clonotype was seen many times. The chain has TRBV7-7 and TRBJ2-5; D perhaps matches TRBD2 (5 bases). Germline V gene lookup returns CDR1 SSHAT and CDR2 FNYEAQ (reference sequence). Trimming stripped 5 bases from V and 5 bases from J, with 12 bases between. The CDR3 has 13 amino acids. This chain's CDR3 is CASSLTRLETQYF. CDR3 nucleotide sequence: TGTGCCAGCAGCCTTACTAGGCTGGAGACCCAGTACTTC. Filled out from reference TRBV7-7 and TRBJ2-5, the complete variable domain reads GAGVSQSPRYKVTKRGQDVTLRCDPISSHATLYWYQQALGQGPEFLTYFNYEAQPDKSGLPSDRFSAERPEGSISTLTIQRTEQRDSAMYRCASSLTRLETQYFGPGTRLLVL.

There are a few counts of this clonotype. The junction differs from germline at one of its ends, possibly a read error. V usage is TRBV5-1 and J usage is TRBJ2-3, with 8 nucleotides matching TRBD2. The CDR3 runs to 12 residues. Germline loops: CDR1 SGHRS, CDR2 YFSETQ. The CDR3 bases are TGCGCCAGCGGACTTTTGACTAGCGCTGACACGTTT. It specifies CASGLLTSADTF.

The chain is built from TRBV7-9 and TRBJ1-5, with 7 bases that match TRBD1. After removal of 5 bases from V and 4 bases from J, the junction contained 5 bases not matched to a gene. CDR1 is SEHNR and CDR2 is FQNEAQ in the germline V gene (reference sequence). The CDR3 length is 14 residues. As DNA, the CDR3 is TGTGCCAGCAGCCCAGGGGGTCTGAATCAGCCCCAGCATTTT. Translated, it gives CASSPGGLNQPQHF.